This TCR beta chain is from a study of cytomegalovirus exposure and HLA in healthy donors. The study ran its PCR with 60 Vbeta and 13 Jbeta primers. Using immunoSEQ multiplex PCR, the repertoire was profiled, and TCRdb retains in-frame clones only, with some absent. The profile shows around 130,000 clones, approximately 80% of them singletons. The CDR3 contains 14 residues. Germline CDR1 is MGHDK and CDR2 is SYGVNS. The sample holds one count of this clone. One end of the junction fails to match germline, which may point to a read error. The source of this sequence is a man in his fifties in good health and CMV-seronegative. This chain uses TRBV25-1 with TRBJ2-3; D not certain. Sequencing was carried out using PBMCs. The CDR3, as DNA: TGTGCCAGCAGTTCTCTCGGCGGCACGGATACGCAGTATTTT. This encodes CASSSLGGTDTQYF.